This TCR beta chain was sequenced during a study of blood T cell repertoires in COVID-19. Across the study: Whether acute or convalescent, the COVID-19 samples came from the United States, Italy and Spain.

Study members were between roughly 18 and 90 years old and lived in fewer than 30 US regions. No more than 2 weeks before study entry, exposed participants had met a case of COVID-19. Germline CDR1 WNHNN, CDR2 SYGVQD (reference sequence). This CDR3 region has 15 residues. The germline V and J ends were trimmed by 7 bases and 9 bases, with 19 bases remaining between them. Profiling relied on immunoSEQ multiplex PCR, and the TCRdb table lists in-frame clones only, not all of them. The data show about 190,000 clones, roughly 84% seen once. The sequencing sample was made of PBMCs or T cells enriched from blood (not recorded which). This receptor was taken from a woman in her twenties or thirties who had been exposed to COVID-19. The chain combines TRBV10-1 with TRBJ1-6, with D tentatively TRBD1 (6 bases). The CDR3 protein is CASTHSGVVGSPLHF. In nucleotides, the CDR3 is TGCGCCAGCACCCATTCAGGGGTCGTGGGTTCACCCCTCCACTTT.